Listed here is a single T cell receptor beta chain. What it binds is unknown. The record originates from a study of T cell responses to AZD1222 COVID-19 vaccine. Study-wide points: CD4 TCRs associated with vaccination spanned spike, dominating at 160-218 and 743-854. The repertoires were collected only after the peak T cell response.

Profiling relied on immunoSEQ multiplex PCR, and the TCRdb table lists in-frame clones only, not all of them. Among about 150,000 clones listed, 75% to 95% were seen once. Germline V gene lookup returns CDR1 MNHNS and CDR2 SASEGT. The V gene end was trimmed by 3 bases and the J gene end by 4 bases; junction bases not matched to a gene: 5. The CDR3 is 14 amino acids. The sequence was collected from an adult who received the AZD1222 COVID-19 vaccine. V is TRBV6-1 and J is TRBJ1-2; 7 positions agree with TRBD1. The sample consisted of peripheral blood, taken 28 days after the second AZD1222 dose. CDR3 DNA: TGTGCCAGCAGTGAGAGGGGGCAGAGCTATGGCTACACCTTC. Amino acids: CASSERGQSYGYTF.